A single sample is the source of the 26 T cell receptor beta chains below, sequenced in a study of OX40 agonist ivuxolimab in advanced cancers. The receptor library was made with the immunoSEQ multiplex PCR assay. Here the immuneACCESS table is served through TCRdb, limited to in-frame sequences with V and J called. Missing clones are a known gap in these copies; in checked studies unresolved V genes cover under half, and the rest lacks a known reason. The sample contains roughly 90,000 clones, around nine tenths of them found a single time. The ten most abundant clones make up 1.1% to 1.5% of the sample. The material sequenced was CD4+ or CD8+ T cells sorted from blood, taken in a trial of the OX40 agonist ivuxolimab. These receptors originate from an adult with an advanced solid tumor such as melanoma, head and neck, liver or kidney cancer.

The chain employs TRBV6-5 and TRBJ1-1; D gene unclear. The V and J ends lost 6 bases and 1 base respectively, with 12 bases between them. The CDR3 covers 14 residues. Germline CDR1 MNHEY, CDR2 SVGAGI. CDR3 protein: CASSPTQKNTEAFF. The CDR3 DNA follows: TGTGCCAGCAGCCCCACGCAGAAGAACACTGAAGCTTTCTTT.

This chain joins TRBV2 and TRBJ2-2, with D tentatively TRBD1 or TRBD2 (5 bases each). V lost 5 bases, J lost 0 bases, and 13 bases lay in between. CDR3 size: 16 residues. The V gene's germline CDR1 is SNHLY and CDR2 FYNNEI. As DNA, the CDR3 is TGTGCCAGCAGTACCCGGGGCCTAGCGAACACCGGGGAGCTGTTTTTT. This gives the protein CASSTRGLANTGELFF.

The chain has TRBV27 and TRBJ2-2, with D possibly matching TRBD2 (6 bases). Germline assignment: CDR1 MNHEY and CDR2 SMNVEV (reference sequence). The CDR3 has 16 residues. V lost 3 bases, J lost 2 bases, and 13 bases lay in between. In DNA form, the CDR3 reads TGTGCCAGCAGTTTCATAACTAGCCAAAACACCGGGGAGCTGTTTTTT. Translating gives CASSFITSQNTGELFF.

CDR3 residues: CASSLIRGGEQFF. The CDR3 DNA reads as TGTGCCAGCAGCCTAATCAGGGGGGGTGAGCAGTTCTTC. This chain joins TRBV7-3 and TRBJ2-1; D tentatively reads TRBD1 or TRBD2 (7 bases each). The CDR3 spans 13 residues. V lost 5 bases and J lost 9, with 14 bases in between. CDR1 SGHTA and CDR2 FQGTGA come from the germline V gene. Combining the CDR3 with reference TRBV7-3 and TRBJ2-1 gives the whole variable domain GAGVSQTPSNKVTEKGKYVELRCDPISGHTALYWYRQSLGQGPEFLIYFQGTGAADDSGLPNDRFFAVRPEGSVSTLKIQRTERGDSAVYLCASSLIRGGEQFFGPGTRLTVL.

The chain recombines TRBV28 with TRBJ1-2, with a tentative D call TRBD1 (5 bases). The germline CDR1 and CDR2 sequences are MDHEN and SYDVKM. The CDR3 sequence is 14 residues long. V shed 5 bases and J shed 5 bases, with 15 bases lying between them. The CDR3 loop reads CASSGQPRRYGYTF. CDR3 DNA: TGTGCCAGCAGTGGACAACCCCGGAGGTATGGCTACACCTTC.

DNA for the CDR3: TGCGCCAGCAGCCGTACCTCCTTAGTCAGACAAATCCAGTATTTT. Translating it yields CASSRTSLVRQIQYF. This chain joins TRBV4-3 and TRBJ2-3, with no clear D. The CDR3 covers 15 residues. The germline gives CDR1 LGHNA, CDR2 YSLEER. The V gene lost 4 bases and the J gene lost 12 bases, with 23 bases spanning the gap.

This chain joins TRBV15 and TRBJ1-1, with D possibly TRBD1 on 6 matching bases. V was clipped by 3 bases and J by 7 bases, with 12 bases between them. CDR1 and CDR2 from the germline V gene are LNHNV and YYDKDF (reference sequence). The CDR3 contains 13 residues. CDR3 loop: CATSRGGHYEAFF. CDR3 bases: TGTGCCACCAGCAGGGGGGGACACTATGAAGCTTTCTTT.

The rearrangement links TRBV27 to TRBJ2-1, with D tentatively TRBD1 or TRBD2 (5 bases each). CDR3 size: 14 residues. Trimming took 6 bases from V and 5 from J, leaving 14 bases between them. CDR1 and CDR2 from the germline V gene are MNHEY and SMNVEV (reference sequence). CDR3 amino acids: CASRGDRGHNEQFF. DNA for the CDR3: TGTGCCAGCAGGGGTGACCGGGGCCACAATGAGCAGTTCTTC.

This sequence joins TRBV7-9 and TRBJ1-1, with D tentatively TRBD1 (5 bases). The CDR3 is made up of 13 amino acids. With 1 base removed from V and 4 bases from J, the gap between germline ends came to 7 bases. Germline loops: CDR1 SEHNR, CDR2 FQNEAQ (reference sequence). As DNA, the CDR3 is TGTGCCAGCAGCTTAGGGGGGGGCACTGAAGCTTTCTTT. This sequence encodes CASSLGGGTEAFF. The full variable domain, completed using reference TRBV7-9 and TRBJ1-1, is DTGVSQNPRHKITKRGQNVTFRCDPISEHNRLYWYRQTLGQGPEFLTYFQNEAQLEKSRLLSDRFSAERPKGSFSTLEIQRTEQGDSAMYLCASSLGGGTEAFFGQGTRLTVV.

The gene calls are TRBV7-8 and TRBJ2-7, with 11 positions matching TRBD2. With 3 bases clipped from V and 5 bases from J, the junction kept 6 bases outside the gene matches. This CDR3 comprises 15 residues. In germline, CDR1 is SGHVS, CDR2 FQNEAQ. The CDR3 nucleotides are TGTGCCAGCAGCTTCGGACTAGCGGGTTCCGACGAGCAGTACTTC. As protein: CASSFGLAGSDEQYF.

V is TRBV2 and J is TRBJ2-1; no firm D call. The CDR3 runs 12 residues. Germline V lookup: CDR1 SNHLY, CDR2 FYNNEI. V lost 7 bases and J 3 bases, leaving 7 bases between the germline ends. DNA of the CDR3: TGTGCCAGCACACGAAACTACAATGAGCAGTTCTTC. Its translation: CASTRNYNEQFF.

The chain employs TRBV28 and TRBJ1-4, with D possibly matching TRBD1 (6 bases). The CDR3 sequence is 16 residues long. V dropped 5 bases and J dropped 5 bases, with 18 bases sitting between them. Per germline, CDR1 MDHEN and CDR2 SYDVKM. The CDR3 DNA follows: TGTGCCAGCAGTGGGGGCGCGGGACGGCTAAATGAAAAACTGTTTTTT. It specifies CASSGGAGRLNEKLFF.

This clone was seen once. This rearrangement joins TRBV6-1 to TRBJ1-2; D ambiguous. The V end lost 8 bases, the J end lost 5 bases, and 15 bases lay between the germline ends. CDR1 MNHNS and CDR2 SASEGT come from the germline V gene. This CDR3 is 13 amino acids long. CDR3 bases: TGTGCCAGCCAGGCCGGGAGCTTGTATGGCTACACCTTC. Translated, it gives CASQAGSLYGYTF.

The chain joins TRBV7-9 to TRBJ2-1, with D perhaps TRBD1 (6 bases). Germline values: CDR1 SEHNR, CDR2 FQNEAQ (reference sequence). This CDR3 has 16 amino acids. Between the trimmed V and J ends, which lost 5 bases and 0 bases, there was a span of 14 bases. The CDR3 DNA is TGTGCCAGCAGCCTTACGACAGGCAGCTCCTACAATGAGCAGTTCTTC. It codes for CASSLTTGSSYNEQFF. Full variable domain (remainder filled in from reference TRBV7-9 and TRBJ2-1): DTGVSQNPRHKITKRGQNVTFRCDPISEHNRLYWYRQTLGQGPEFLTYFQNEAQLEKSRLLSDRFSAERPKGSFSTLEIQRTEQGDSAMYLCASSLTTGSSYNEQFFGPGTRLTVL.

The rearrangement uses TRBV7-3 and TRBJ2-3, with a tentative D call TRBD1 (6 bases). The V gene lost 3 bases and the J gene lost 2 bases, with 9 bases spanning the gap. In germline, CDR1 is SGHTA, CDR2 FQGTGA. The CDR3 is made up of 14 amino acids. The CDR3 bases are TGTGCCAGCAGCTTGGACAGAGACACAGATACGCAGTATTTT. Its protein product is CASSLDRDTDTQYF. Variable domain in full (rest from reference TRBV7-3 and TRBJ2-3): GAGVSQTPSNKVTEKGKYVELRCDPISGHTALYWYRQSLGQGPEFLIYFQGTGAADDSGLPNDRFFAVRPEGSVSTLKIQRTERGDSAVYLCASSLDRDTDTQYFGPGTRLTVL.

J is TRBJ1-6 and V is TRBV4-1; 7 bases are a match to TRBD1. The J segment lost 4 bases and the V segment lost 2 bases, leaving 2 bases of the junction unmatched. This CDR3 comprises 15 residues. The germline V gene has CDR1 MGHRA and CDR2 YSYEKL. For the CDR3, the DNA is TGCGCCAGCAGCCAACAGGGGGGGTATAATTCACCCCTCCACTTT. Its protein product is CASSQQGGYNSPLHF.

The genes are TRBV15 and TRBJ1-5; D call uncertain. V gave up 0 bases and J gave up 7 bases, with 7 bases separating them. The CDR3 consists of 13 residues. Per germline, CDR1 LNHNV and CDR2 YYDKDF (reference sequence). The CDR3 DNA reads TGTGCCACCAGCAGAGAGAGAGCCCAGCCCCAGCATTTT. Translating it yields CATSRERAQPQHF.

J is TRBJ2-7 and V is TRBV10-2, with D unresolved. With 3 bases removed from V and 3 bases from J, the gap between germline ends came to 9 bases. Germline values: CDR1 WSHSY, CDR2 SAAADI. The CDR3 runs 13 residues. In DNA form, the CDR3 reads TGCGCCAGCAGTGAAAGCAGTTTCTACGAGCAGTACTTC. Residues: CASSESSFYEQYF.

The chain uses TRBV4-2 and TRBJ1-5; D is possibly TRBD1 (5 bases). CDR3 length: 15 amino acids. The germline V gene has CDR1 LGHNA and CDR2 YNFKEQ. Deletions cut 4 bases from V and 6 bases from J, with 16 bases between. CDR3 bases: TGTGCCAGCAGCCCCCGGGACGGCGGGACTCAGCCCCAGCATTTT. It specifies CASSPRDGGTQPQHF.

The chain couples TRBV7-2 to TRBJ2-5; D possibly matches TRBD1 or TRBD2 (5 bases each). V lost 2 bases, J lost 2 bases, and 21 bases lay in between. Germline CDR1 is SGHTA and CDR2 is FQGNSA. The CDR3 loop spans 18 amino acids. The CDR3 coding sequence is TGTGCCAGCAGCTTAAAAATCTCCGGGGCGTCGTATCAAGAGACCCAGTACTTC. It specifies CASSLKISGASYQETQYF.

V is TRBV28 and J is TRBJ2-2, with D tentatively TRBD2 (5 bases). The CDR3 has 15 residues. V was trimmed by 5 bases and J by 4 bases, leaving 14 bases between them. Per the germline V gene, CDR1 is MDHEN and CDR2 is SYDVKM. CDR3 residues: CASSLQTAGTGELFF. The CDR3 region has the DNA TGTGCCAGCAGTCTCCAGACCGCGGGCACCGGGGAGCTGTTTTTT.

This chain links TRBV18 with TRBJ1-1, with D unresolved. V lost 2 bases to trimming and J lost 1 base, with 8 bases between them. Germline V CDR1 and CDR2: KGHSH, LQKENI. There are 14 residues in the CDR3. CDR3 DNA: TGTGCCAGCTCACCAACTCCAGGGAACACTGAAGCTTTCTTT. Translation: CASSPTPGNTEAFF. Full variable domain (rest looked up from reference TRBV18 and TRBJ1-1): NAGVMQNPRHLVRRRGQEARLRCSPMKGHSHVYWYRQLPEEGLKFMVYLQKENIIDESGMPKERFSAEFPKEGPSILRIQQVVRGDSAAYFCASSPTPGNTEAFFGQGTRLTVV.

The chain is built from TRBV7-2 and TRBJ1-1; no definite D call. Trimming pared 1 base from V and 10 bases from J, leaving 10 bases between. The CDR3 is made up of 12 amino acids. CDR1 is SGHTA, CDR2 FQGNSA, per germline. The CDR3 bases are TGTGCCAGCAGCTTAGTTCGTTGGTCAGCTTTCTTT. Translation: CASSLVRWSAFF.

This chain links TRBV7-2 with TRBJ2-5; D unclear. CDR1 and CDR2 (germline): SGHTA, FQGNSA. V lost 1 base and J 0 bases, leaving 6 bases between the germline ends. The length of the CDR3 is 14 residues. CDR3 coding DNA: TGTGCCAGCAGCTTAGTGGGGAACCAAGAGACCCAGTACTTC. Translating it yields CASSLVGNQETQYF.

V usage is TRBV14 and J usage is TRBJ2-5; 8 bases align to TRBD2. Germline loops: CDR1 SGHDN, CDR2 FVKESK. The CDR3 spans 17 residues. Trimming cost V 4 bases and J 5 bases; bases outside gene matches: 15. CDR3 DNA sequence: TGTGCCAGCAGCCTTCGACTAGCGCCGGTTTTCCGGGAGACCCAGTACTTC. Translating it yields CASSLRLAPVFRETQYF.

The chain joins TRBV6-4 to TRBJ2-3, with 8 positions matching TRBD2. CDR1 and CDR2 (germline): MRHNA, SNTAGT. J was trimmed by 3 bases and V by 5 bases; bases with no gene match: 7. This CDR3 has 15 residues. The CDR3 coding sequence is TGTGCCAGCAGTCGAGGAGCGGGAGTAACAGATACGCAGTATTTT. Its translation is CASSRGAGVTDTQYF.